This T cell receptor (beta chain) is from a study of T cell responses to AZD1222 COVID-19 vaccine. Clones were read by immunoSEQ multiplex PCR, and TCRdb kept only the in-frame ones, dropping some. Of around 210,000 clones listed, about 95% are singletons. V was shortened by 4 bases and J by 2 bases, with 8 bases between the two germline ends. The CDR3 consists of 13 residues. CDR1 LNHDA and CDR2 SQIVND come from the germline V gene (reference sequence). General study points: The span of vaccine-associated CD4 TCRs extended across spike, with dominance at 160-218 and 743-854. Repertoires in all cases were sampled only once the peak T cell response had passed. Close to half of all spike-specific TCRs reportedly target regions of the variants that are unmutated. Clonal diversity was possibly underestimated, and the donors were mostly white British, with more females.

Concerning this clone itself: What it recognizes is unknown.

This receptor was identified in an adult who received the MenACWY meningococcal vaccine as a control. The V and J genes are TRBV19 and TRBJ1-2; D is unresolved. This specimen consisted of peripheral blood, obtained 28 days after the second dose of the MenACWY control vaccine. The CDR3 coding sequence is TGTGCCAGTAGTACTCAGAGGAACTATGGCTACACCTTC. This gives the protein CASSTQRNYGYTF. Looking up the rest from reference TRBV19 and TRBJ1-2 gives the full variable domain: DGGITQSPKYLFRKEGQNVTLSCEQNLNHDAMYWYRQDPGQGLRLIYYSQIVNDFQKGDIAEGYSVSREKKESFPLTVTSAQKNPTAFYLCASSTQRNYGYTFGSGTRLTVV.